Included here is one TCR beta chain sequence, with context. Its specificity is unknown. This sample stems from a study of cytomegalovirus exposure and HLA in healthy donors. Findings and caveats of the study: Later work showed greater clonal expansion in HLA-associated TCR beta chains than in equally common others.

Looked up from germline, CDR1 is SEHNR and CDR2 is FQNEAQ (reference sequence). The junction had 5 bases not matched to a gene; V was cut back by 1 base and J by 3 bases. This CDR3 comprises 15 residues. PCR amplification relied on 60 Vbeta primers (plus 13 Jbeta primers). Clones were read by immunoSEQ multiplex PCR, and TCRdb kept only the in-frame ones, dropping some. The sample carries more than 95,000 clones, about two thirds recorded once. Material for sequencing was PBMCs. The rearrangement joins TRBV7-9 to TRBJ2-7, with 8 bases lining up with TRBD1. The sequence derives from a man aged 25-45 years in good health and CMV-seronegative. The CDR3, as DNA: TGTGCCAGCAGCTTAGTGGGACAGGCTGACTACGAGCAGTACTTC. Translated, it gives CASSLVGQADYEQYF.